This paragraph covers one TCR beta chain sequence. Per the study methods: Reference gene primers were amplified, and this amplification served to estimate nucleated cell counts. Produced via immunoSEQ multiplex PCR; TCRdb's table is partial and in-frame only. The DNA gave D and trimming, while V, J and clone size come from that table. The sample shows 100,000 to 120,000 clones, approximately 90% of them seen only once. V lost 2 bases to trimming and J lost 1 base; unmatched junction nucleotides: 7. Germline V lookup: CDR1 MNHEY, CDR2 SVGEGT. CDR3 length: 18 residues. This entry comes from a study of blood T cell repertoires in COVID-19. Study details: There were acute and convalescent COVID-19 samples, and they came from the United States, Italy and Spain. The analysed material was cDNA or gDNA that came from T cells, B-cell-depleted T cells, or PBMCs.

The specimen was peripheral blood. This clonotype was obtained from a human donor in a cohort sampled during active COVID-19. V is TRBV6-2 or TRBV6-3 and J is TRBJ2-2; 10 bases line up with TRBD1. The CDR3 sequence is CASSYARRTGGNTGELFF. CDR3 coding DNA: TGTGCCAGCAGTTACGCCCGTAGGACAGGGGGGAACACCGGGGAGCTGTTTTTT.